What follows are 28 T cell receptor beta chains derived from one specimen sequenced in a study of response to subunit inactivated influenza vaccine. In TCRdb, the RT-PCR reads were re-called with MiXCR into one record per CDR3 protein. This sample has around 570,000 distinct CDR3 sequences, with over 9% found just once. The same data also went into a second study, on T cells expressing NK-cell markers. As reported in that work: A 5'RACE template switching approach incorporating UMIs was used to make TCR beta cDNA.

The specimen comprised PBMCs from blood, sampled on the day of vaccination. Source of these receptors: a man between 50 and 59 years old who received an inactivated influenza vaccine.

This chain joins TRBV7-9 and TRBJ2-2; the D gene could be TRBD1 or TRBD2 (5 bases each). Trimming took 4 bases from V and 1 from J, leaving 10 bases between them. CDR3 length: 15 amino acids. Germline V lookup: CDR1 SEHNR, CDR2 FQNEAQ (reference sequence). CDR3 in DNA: TGTGCCAGCAGCTCTGGGGGTCAGAACACCGGGGAGCTGTTTTTT. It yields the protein CASSSGGQNTGELFF.

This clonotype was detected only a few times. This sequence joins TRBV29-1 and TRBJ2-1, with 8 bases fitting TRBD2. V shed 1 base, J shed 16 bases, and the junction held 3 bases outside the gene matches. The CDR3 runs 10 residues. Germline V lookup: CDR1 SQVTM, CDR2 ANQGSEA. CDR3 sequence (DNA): TGCAGCGTTGAAGTCGGGAGGGCCTTCTTC. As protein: CSVEVGRAFF.

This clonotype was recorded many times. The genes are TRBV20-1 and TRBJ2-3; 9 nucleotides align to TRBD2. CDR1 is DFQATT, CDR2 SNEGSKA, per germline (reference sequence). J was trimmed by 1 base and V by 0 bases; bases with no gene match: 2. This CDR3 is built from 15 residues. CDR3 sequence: CSARDSSGGTDTQYF. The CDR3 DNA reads TGCAGTGCTAGAGATTCTAGCGGGGGCACAGATACGCAGTATTTT.

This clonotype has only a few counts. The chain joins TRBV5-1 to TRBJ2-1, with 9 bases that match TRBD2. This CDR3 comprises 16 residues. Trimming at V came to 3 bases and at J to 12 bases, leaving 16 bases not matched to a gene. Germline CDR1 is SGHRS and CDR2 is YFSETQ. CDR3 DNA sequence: TGCGCCAGCAGCTCGAAAACCGGGACTAGCACAATGAGGCAGTTCTTC. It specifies CASSSKTGTSTMRQFF.

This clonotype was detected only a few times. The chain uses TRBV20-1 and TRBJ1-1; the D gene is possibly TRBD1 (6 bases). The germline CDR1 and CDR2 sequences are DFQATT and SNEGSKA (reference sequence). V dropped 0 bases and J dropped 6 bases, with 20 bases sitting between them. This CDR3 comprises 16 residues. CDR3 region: CSARDLAGRGKSEAFF. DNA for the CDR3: TGCAGTGCTAGAGATCTGGCCGGGAGGGGGAAGTCTGAAGCTTTCTTT.

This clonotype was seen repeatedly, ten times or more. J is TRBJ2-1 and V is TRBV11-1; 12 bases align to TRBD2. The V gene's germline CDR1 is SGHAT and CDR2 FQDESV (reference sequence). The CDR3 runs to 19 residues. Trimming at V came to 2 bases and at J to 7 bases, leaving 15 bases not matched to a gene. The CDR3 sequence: CASSLRALAGGPVGNEQFF. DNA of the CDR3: TGTGCCAGCAGCTTACGTGCTCTAGCGGGAGGGCCAGTGGGAAATGAGCAGTTCTTC.

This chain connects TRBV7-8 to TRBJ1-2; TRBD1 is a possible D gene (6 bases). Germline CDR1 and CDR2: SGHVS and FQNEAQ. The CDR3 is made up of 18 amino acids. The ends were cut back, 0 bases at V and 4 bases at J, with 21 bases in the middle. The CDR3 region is CASSLAPTGTLSSYGYTF. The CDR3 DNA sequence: TGTGCCAGCAGCTTAGCCCCGACAGGAACCTTGTCTTCCTATGGCTACACCTTC.

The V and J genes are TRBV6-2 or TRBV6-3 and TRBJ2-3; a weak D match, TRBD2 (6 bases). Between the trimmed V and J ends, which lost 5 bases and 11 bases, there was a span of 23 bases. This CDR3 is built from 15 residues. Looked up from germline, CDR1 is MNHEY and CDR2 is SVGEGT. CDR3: CASSRGLRGPMGQYF. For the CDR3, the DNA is TGTGCCAGCAGTAGGGGACTCCGGGGCCCCATGGGGCAGTATTTT.

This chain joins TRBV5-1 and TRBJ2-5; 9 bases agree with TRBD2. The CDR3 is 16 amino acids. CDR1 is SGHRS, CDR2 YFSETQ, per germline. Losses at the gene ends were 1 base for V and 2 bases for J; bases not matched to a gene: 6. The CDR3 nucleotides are TGCGCCAGCAGCTTGTGGTCTAGCGGGGCGCAAGAGACCCAGTACTTC. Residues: CASSLWSSGAQETQYF.

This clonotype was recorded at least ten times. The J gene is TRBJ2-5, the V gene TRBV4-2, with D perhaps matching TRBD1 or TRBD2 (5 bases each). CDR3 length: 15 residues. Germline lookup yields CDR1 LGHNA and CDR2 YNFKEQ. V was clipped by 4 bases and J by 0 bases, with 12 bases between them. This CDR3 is CASSPAGTNQETQYF. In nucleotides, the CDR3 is TGTGCCAGCAGCCCAGCCGGGACCAACCAAGAGACCCAGTACTTC.

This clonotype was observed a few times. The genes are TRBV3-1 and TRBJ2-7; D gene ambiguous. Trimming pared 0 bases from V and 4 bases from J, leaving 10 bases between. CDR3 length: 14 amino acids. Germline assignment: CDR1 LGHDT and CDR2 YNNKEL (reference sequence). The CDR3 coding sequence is TGTGCCAGCAGCCAAGATTATGACGGTTACGAGCAGTACTTC. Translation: CASSQDYDGYEQYF.

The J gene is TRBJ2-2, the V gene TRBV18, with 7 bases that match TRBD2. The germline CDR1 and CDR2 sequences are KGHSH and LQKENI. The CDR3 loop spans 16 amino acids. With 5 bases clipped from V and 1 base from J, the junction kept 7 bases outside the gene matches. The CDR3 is CASSSSGTENTGELFF. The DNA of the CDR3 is TGTGCCAGCTCATCAAGCGGGACCGAGAACACCGGGGAGCTGTTTTTT.

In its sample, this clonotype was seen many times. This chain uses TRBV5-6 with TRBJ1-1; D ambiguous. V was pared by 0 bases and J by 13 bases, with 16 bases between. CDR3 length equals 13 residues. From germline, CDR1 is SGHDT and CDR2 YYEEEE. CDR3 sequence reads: CASSLAAGEPIFF. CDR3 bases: TGTGCCAGCAGCTTGGCCGCCGGGGAGCCAATTTTCTTT.

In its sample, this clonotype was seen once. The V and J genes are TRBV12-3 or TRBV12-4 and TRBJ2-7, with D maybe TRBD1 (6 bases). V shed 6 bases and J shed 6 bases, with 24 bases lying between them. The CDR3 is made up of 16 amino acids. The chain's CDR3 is CASSGLGLTGRREQYF. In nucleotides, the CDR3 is TGTGCCAGCAGCGGACTCGGACTCACAGGGCGTCGCGAGCAGTACTTC.

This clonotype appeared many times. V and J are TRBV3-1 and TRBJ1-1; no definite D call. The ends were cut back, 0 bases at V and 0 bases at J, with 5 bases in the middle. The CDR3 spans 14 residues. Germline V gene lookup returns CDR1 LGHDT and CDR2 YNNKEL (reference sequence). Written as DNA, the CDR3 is TGTGCCAGCAGCCAAGAGGGGTTGAACACTGAAGCTTTCTTT. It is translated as CASSQEGLNTEAFF. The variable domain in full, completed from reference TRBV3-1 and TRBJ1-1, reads DTAVSQTPKYLVTQMGNDKSIKCEQNLGHDTMYWYKQDSKKFLKIMFSYNNKELIINETVPNRFSPKSPDKAHLNLHINSLELGDSAVYFCASSQEGLNTEAFFGQGTRLTVV.

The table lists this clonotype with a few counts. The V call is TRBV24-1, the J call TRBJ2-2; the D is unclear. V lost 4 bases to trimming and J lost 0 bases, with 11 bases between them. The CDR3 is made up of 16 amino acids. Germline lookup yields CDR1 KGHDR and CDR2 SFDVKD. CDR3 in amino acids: CATSDSLVANTGELFF. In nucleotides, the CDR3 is TGTGCCACCAGTGACAGCCTCGTCGCGAACACCGGGGAGCTGTTTTTT.

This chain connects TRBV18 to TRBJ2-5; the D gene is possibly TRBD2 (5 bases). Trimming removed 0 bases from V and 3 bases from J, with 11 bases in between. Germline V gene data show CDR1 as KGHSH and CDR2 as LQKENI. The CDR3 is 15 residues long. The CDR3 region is CASSPPRVMKETQYF. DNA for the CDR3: TGTGCCAGCTCACCACCGAGGGTTATGAAAGAGACCCAGTACTTC.

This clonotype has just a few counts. The CDR3 protein is CAISDRGENTEAFF. CDR3 in DNA: TGTGCCATCAGTGATAGGGGCGAGAACACTGAAGCTTTCTTT. The chain employs TRBV10-3 and TRBJ1-1; D possibly corresponds to TRBD1 (5 bases). V shed 3 bases and J shed 1 base, with 9 bases lying between them. The CDR3 length is 14 residues. Germline CDR1 reads ENHRY; CDR2 reads SYGVKD.

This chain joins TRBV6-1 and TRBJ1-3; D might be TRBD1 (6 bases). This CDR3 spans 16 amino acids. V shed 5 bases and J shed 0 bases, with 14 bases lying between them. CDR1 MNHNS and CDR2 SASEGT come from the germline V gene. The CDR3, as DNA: TGTGCCAGCAGTCTAGGACAGCTCGGCTCTGGAAACACCATATATTTT. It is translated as CASSLGQLGSGNTIYF.

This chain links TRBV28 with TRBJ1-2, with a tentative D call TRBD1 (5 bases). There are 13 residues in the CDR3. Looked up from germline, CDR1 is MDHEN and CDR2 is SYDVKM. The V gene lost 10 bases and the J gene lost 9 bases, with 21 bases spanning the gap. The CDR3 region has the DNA TGTGCCATTTCGATTTGGCAGGGTAGTAGCTACACCTTC. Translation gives CAISIWQGSSYTF.

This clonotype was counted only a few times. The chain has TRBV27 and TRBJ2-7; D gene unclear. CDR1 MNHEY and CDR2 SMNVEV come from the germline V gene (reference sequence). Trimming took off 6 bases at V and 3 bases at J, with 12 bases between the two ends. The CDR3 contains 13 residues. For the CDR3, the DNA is TGTGCCAGCAGCTCCCTGAACCACTACGAGCAGTACTTC. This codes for CASSSLNHYEQYF.

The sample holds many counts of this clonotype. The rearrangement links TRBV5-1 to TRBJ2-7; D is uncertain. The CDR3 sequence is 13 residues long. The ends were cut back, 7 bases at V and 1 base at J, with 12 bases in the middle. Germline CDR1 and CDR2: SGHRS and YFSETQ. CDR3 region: CASASAPSYEQYF. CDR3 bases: TGCGCCAGCGCCTCGGCCCCGTCCTACGAGCAGTACTTC.

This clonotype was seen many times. The chain's CDR3 is CSARDRGLNYGYTF. In DNA, the CDR3 is TGCAGTGCTAGGGACAGGGGACTTAACTATGGCTACACCTTC. This chain uses TRBV20-1 with TRBJ1-2, with 9 bases aligning to TRBD1. The CDR3 totals 14 residues. The V and J ends lost 3 bases and 1 base, in that order; junction bases with no gene match: 3. Germline V lookup: CDR1 DFQATT, CDR2 SNEGSKA (reference sequence).

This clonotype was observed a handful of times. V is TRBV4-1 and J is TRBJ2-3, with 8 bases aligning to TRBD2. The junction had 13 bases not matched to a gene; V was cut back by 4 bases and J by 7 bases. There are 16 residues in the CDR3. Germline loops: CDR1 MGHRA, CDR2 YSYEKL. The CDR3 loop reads CASSPTAERGLYTQYF. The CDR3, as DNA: TGCGCCAGCAGCCCCACCGCGGAGCGGGGGCTCTATACGCAGTATTTT.

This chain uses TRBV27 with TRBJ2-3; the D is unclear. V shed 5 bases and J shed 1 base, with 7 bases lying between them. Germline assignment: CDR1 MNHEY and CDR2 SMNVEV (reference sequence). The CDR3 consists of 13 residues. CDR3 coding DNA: TGTGCCAGCAGTCCATTCGGCACAGATACGCAGTATTTT. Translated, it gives CASSPFGTDTQYF.

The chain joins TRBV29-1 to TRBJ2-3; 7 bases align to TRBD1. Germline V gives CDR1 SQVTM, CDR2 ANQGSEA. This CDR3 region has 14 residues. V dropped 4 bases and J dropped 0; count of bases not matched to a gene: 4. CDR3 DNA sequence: TGCAGCGTTGGACCGGGACAGAGCACAGATACGCAGTATTTT. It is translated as CSVGPGQSTDTQYF.

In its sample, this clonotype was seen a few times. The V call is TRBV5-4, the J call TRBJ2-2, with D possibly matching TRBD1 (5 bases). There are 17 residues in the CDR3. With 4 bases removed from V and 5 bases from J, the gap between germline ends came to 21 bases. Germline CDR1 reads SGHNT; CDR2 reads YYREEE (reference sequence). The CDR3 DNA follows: TGTGCCAGCAGCGTACCTACCCAGGGCGTGGGGACCGGGGAGCTGTTTTTT. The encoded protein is CASSVPTQGVGTGELFF.

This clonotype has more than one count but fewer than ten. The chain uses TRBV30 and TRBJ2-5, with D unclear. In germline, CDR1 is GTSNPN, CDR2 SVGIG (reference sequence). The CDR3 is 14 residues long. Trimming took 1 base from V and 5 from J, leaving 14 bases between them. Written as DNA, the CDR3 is TGTGCCTGGAGTGAGGACCGAGTAGTGGAGACCCAGTACTTC. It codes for CAWSEDRVVETQYF.